A selection of T cell receptor beta chains follows, all from one sample in a study of identical twins. TCRdb analysed the 5' RACE reads with MiXCR anew, one entry per CDR3 protein. The sample lists about 530,000 distinct CDR3 sequences, 15% occurring once. The data were also submitted as part of a second study, on yellow fever vaccine responses in identical twins.

Sequencing was performed on CD4+ T cells sorted from blood. The receptors stem from a woman aged 18-29 years in good health. CDR3s include the opening cysteine and the closing phenylalanine or tryptophan. A D gene is named only where the DNA matches it firmly. Only some rows state a clone size, as once, few, many or a class for expanded clones.

d_call | j_call | v_call | clone_size | cdr3_aa | cdr3_nt
NA | TRBJ1-2 | TRBV27 | NA | CASSSWGQGGYTF | TGTGCCAGCAGTTCCTGGGGGCAGGGTGGCTACACCTTC
NA | TRBJ2-5 | TRBV4-1 | NA | CASSPGLTGETQYF | TGCGCCAGCAGCCCCGGACTTACGGGTGAGACCCAGTACTTC
NA | TRBJ2-5 | TRBV10-3 | NA | CAIREPSQETQYF | TGTGCCATCAGAGAACCCAGCCAAGAGACCCAGTACTTC
NA | TRBJ1-2 | TRBV28 | NA | CASMETIDGYTF | TGTGCCAGCATGGAAACGATAGATGGCTACACCTTC
TRBD2 | TRBJ2-3 | TRBV5-6 | few | CASTEWRAGGDTQYF | TGTGCCAGCACCGAATGGCGAGCGGGAGGAGATACGCAGTATTTT
TRBD1 | TRBJ2-1 | TRBV5-1 | NA | CASSLATGTGHYNEQFF | TGCGCCAGCAGCTTGGCCACCGGGACAGGGCACTACAATGAGCAGTTCTTC
NA | TRBJ1-1 | TRBV3-1 | many | CASSQGAGTEAFF | TGTGCCAGCAGCCAAGGGGCCGGGACAGAAGCTTTCTTT
TRBD2 | TRBJ2-1 | TRBV12-3/TRBV12-4 | NA | CASYPRSGGGNEQFF | TGTGCCAGCTACCCTCGAAGCGGGGGGGGCAATGAGCAGTTCTTC
NA | TRBJ2-1 | TRBV6-1 | few | CASSELGSYNEQFF | TGTGCCAGCAGTGAATTGGGCTCCTACAATGAGCAGTTCTTC
TRBD1 | TRBJ2-2 | TRBV24-1 | few | CATSVPGQGITGELFF | TGTGCCACCAGTGTGCCGGGACAGGGCATAACCGGGGAGCTGTTTTTT
TRBD2 | TRBJ2-2 | TRBV20-1 | NA | CSVGRAPGELFF | TGCAGTGTCGGGAGGGCCCCCGGGGAGCTGTTTTTT
TRBD2 | TRBJ2-2 | TRBV29-1 | NA | CSVEGLANTGELFF | TGCAGCGTTGAGGGACTAGCGAACACCGGGGAGCTGTTTTTT
TRBD1 | TRBJ2-5 | TRBV27 | few | CASSSSFGTGVETQYF | TGTGCCAGCAGTTCTTCCTTCGGGACAGGGGTGGAGACCCAGTACTTC
TRBD2 | TRBJ2-1 | TRBV28 | NA | CASSLWASGSVHEQFF | TGTGCCAGCAGTTTATGGGCTAGCGGGAGTGTCCATGAGCAGTTCTTC